The text below deals with one T cell receptor beta chain. This sample stems from a study of T cell changes during pregnancy in multiple sclerosis. The protocol was immunoSEQ multiplex PCR, while the TCRdb copy is restricted to in-frame clones and leaves out a portion. The data show around 30,000 clones, roughly 89% seen once. Germline values: CDR1 MNHEY, CDR2 SMNVEV (reference sequence). The J segment lost 0 bases and the V segment lost 8 bases, leaving 4 bases of the junction unmatched. There are 13 residues in the CDR3. The chain links TRBV27 to TRBJ2-7; 7 bases match TRBD2. Sequencing used CD8+ T cells from peripheral blood mononuclear cells, obtained in the second trimester of pregnancy. This clonotype was sampled from a female donor with multiple sclerosis, enrolled in a pregnancy study. The CDR3 DNA sequence: TGTGCCAGCTCGGGCGGGAGCTCCTACGAGCAGTACTTC. It translates to CASSGGSSYEQYF.